This T cell receptor (beta chain) is drawn from a study of blood T cell repertoires in COVID-19. Across the whole study: Samples came from the United States, Italy and Spain, spanning acute and convalescent COVID-19. The analysed material was cDNA or gDNA that came from T cells, B-cell-depleted T cells, or PBMCs.

Original processing notes: Amplified reference gene primers provided the basis for estimating nucleated cell counts. This table comes from immunoSEQ multiplex PCR, and its TCRdb copy is limited to in-frame clones, with some not included. The V and J calls and clone size are taken from that table; D and trimming were inferred from the DNA. The sample lists about 380,000 clones, roughly 90% occurring once. The ends were cut back, 4 bases at V and 6 bases at J, with 22 bases in the middle. Germline values: CDR1 SGHDT, CDR2 YYEEEE. The CDR3 is 16 residues long. This clonotype was obtained from a man aged 35 to 55 with acute or convalescent COVID-19. The source material was peripheral blood. V is TRBV5-6 and J is TRBJ1-1; D might be TRBD1 (5 bases). The CDR3 coding sequence is TGTGCCAGCAGCATTATGGTTTCAGGAGGAGGGGCTGAAGCTTTCTTT. Its protein is CASSIMVSGGGAEAFF.